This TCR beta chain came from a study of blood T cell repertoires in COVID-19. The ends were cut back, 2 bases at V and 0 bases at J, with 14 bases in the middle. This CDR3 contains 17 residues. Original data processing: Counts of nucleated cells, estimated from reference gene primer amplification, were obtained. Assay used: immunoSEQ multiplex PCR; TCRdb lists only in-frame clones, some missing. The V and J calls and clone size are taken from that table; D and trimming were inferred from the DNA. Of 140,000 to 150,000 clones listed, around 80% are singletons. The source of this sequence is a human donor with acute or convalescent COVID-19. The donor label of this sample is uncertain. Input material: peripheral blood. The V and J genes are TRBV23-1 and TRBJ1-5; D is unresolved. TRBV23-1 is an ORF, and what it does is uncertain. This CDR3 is CASSQRGQISSNQPQHF. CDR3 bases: TGCGCCAGCAGTCAACGAGGGCAGATCAGTAGCAATCAGCCCCAGCATTTT.